This T cell receptor (beta chain) was sequenced for a study of T cells in Graves' hyperthyroidism and ophthalmopathy. CDR3 length: 13 amino acids. Germline loops: CDR1 KGHSH, CDR2 LQKENI. This clonotype was counted many times. The junction differs from germline at one of its ends, possibly a read error. Amplified regions were TCR beta CDR3 sequences from RNA transcripts. The HTBI primer set drove a first-round RT-PCR of the TCR CDR3. TCRdb processed the multiplex PCR reads anew with MiXCR; each CDR3 protein has one entry. Among some 620,000 distinct CDR3 sequences listed, roughly 17% were seen once. Material: blood. This rearrangement joins TRBV18 to TRBJ2-7; the D is unclear. The clonotype originates from a woman in her thirties with Graves' hyperthyroidism. CDR3 in amino acids: CASSPPGIHEQYF. The CDR3 bases are TGTGCCAGCTCCCCACCTGGTATCCACGAGCAGTACTTC.